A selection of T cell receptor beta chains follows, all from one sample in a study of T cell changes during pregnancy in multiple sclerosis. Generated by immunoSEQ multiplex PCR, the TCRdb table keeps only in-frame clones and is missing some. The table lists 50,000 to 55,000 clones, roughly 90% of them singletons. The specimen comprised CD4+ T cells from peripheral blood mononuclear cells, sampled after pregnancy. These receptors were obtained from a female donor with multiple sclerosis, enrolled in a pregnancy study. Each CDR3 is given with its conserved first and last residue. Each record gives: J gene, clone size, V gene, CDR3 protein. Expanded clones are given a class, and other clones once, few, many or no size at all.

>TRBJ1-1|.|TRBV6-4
CASTPEGVEVNTEAFF
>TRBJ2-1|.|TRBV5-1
CASSLAASGEQFF
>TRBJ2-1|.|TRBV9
CASSEVSYSLREFF
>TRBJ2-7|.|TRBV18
CASSSDYEQYF
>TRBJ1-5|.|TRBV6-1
CASSETGGNQPQHF
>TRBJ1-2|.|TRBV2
CASRQGWNYGYTF
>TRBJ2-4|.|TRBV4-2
CASSQGAQTGNIQYF
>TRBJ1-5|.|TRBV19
CASSIARGRGNQPQHF
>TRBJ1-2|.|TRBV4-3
CASSQDRQSIYGYTF
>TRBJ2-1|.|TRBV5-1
CASSGREPYNEQFF
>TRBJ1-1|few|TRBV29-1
CSGTTGITEAFF
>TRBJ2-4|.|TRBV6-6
CASSPPEGRGIQYF
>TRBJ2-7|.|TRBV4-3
CASSPTRGTYEQYF
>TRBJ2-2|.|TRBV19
CASSKSTSGVNTGELFF
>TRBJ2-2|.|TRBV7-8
CASSPGTVGELFF
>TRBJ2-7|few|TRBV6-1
CASRRDLTSYEQYF
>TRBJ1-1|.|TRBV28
CASSLPAYSRNTEAFF
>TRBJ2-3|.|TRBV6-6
CASSDYNTDTQYF
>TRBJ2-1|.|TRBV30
CAWSRTLAIYEQFF
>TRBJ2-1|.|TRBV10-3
CATRGNRNNEQFF
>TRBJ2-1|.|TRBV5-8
CASSRELAFNEQFF
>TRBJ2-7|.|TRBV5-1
CASSLAGVSVLQGQNEQYF
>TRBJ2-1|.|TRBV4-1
CASSPRASLNNEQFF
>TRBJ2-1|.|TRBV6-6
CASQGSTRVF